This T cell receptor (beta chain) was sequenced for a study of cytomegalovirus exposure and HLA in healthy donors (dated by TCRdb to 2015 to 2018). Some background on the complete study: According to a later analysis, the 110 or so validation repertoires were produced on the same platform as the approximately 610 repertoires of the first cohort. The study was designed to test whether signatures of past pathogen exposure could be identified by cataloging public T cell receptors. Besides the first cohort of roughly 700 subjects, a separate validation cohort made up of around 120 different subjects was used. To predict cytomegalovirus infection status, the study brought together high-throughput TCR immunosequencing, statistical association of individual TCRs with disease status, and machine learning.

The CDR3, cysteine through phenylalanine, is 16 amino acids long. Only CDR3 DNA remains: 48 bases, in frame from the first base. Cut back by 0 bases and 2 bases, the V and J ends lie 13 bases apart. CDR1 and CDR2, looked up from the germline V gene, are MGHDK and SYGVNS. Overall results and qualifications from the work: All 120 or so repertoires were used to score co-occurrence in the validation cohort in a later analysis, because that analysis had no HLA typing for the cohort. It was suggested by the authors that the approach could potentially be generalized to other disease states and immunological phenotypes. In both the original and validation cohorts, the classifier was reported to diagnose cytomegalovirus status with high specificity and sensitivity. Most TCR sequences were seen in very few donors, while some public TCRs were found in many individuals. Of the cluster scores, 94% were above 0 in a later analysis, which found that TCRs clustered in the first cohort also tended to co-occur in the 120 validation repertoires. A total of 150 to 200 TCR beta chains were listed by the study as associated with cytomegalovirus. A few of the identified cytomegalovirus-associated TCR beta chains were confirmed in vitro to be specific for cytomegalovirus antigens.

As to this clone: What this receptor recognizes is not known. No much larger clonotype is one base removed from it; base qualities were not supplied.

The donors belonged to the validation cohort of over a hundred subjects, which was separate from the 666-subject first cohort. The library was prepared using the immunoSEQ multiplex PCR assay. The study's processing was this. A statistical classification framework was built to diagnose cytomegalovirus status from the catalog of TCR beta chain sequences. TCRdb mirrors the immuneACCESS table, restricted to in-frame sequences. Some clones are absent from its copies; in checked studies, under half trace to an unresolved V gene, and the reason for the others is unknown. V and J calls and clone size follow that table, whereas D and trimming were derived from the DNA. The sample records some 130,000 clones, approximately 82% of which are singletons. 25% to 30% of the sample is held by the ten biggest clonotypes.

The rearrangement combines TRBV25-1 with TRBJ1-2; TRBD1 could be the D gene, as 5 bases match. This receptor was identified in a man aged 30 to 45 in good health and CMV-seropositive. Sequenced input: PBMCs. The DNA sequence is TGTGCCAGCAGTGAATATTTCGTGACAGAGAACTATGGCTACACCTTC. Its translation reads: CASSEYFVTENYGYTF.